This T cell receptor (beta chain) was recorded in a study of post-analysis software for immune sequencing data. Turning to the study itself: Clinical courses comprised relapsing-remitting, secondary progressive and progressive-relapsing multiple sclerosis.

Libraries were made from TCR beta cDNA, and they carried unique molecular identifiers. The authors obtained 500,000 or so cDNA molecules from approximately 0.95 to 9.8 million T cells. TCRdb fed the PCR reads into MiXCR, producing one record per CDR3 protein. The sample lists a few hundred thousand distinct CDR3 sequences; 30% to 40% were seen once. This clonotype originated in a girl aged 2-17 years with multiple sclerosis. What was sequenced was blood.

CDR3 coding DNA: TGTGCCAGCAGTGAAGGGACAGGGATGTACTACGAGCAGTACTTC. Protein sequence: CASSEGTGMYYEQYF. The chain links TRBV2 to TRBJ2-7; 8 bases map to TRBD1. Per germline, CDR1 SNHLY and CDR2 FYNNEI. This CDR3 region has 15 residues. V was pared by 1 base and J by 3 bases, with 5 bases of the junction left unmatched.